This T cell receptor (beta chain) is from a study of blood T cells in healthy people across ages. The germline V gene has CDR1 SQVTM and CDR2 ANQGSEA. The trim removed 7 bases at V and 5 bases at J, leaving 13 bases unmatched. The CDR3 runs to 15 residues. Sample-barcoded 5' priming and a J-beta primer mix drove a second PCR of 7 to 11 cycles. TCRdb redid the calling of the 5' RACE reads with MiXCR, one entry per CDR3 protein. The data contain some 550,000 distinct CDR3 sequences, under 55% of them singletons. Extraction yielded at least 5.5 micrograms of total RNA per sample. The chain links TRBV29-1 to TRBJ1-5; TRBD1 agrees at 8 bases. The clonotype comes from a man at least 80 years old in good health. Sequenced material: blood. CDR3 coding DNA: TGCAGCGCTACCGTGGCAGGGGGCCGGGATCAGCCCCAGCATTTT. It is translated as CSATVAGGRDQPQHF. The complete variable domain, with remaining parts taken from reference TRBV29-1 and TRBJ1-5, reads SAVISQKPSRDICQRGTSLTIQCQVDSQVTMMFWYRQQPGQSLTLIATANQGSEATYESGFVIDKFPISRPNLTFSTLTVSNMSPEDSSIYLCSATVAGGRDQPQHFGDGTRLSIL.